This record concerns one TCR beta chain sequence. Antigen: not known. A single record per CDR3 protein comes from TCRdb applying MiXCR to the reads. This table holds tens of thousands of distinct CDR3 sequences, roughly 44% found once. This CDR3 region has 14 residues. The ends were cut back, 4 bases at V and 6 bases at J, with 16 bases in the middle. Germline V gene sequence: CDR1 SEHNR, CDR2 FQNEAQ (reference sequence). The data were obtained in a study of T cell repertoires in cytomegalovirus infection. At the level of the study: Recently identified HLA-C-restricted CMV epitopes and well-studied HLA-B-restricted CMV epitopes were used by the study. In public TCR beta signatures, there were indications of both CMV infection and matching HLA type.

Findings and limits, study-wide: Summed frequency of shared TCR beta families picked out CMV carriers who also had the relevant HLA. HLA-C-restricted CMV-specific TCR beta clonotypes prevailed in the ex vivo response.

The gene calls are TRBV7-9 and TRBJ2-7; D remains unclear. This sequence was found in a human donor in good health (CMV status not recorded). Some clones in this sample may be carry-over from other donors' samples. Source: CD8+ T cells from cultured PBMCs, taken from culture after CMV antigen stimulation. This CDR3 reads CASSSMGVGREQYF. The CDR3 region has the DNA TGTGCCAGCAGCTCCATGGGTGTCGGGCGCGAGCAGTACTTC. Filled out from reference TRBV7-9 and TRBJ2-7, the complete variable domain reads DTGVSQNPRHKITKRGQNVTFRCDPISEHNRLYWYRQTLGQGPEFLTYFQNEAQLEKSRLLSDRFSAERPKGSFSTLEIQRTEQGDSAMYLCASSSMGVGREQYFGPGTRLTVT.